This T cell receptor (beta chain) was recovered during a study of blood T cell repertoires in COVID-19. For the study at large: The United States, Italy and Spain provided the acute and convalescent COVID-19 samples.

Original data processing: Amplification from reference gene primers served as the basis for estimated nucleated cell counts. Sequencing was performed with immunoSEQ multiplex PCR; in TCRdb, only in-frame clones are kept and a portion is missing. V and J calls and clone size are as listed in that table; D and trimming were resolved from the DNA. The repertoire holds 390,000 or so clones, with around 90% as singletons. Germline CDR1 reads SGHTA; CDR2 reads FQGNSA. The CDR3 contains 16 residues. V gave up 5 bases and J gave up 4 bases; unmatched junction bases: 9. Only one count was recorded for this clone.

The V and J genes are TRBV7-2 and TRBJ2-1; TRBD2 matches at 9 bases. The receptor was isolated from a woman younger than 45 with COVID-19, enrolled during active disease. Sequencing used peripheral blood. DNA of the CDR3: TGTGCCAGCAGCCCCCTCGTGGCGGGGGGGTACAATGAGCAGTTCTTC. Translating gives CASSPLVAGGYNEQFF.